What follows are 25 T cell receptor beta chains derived from one specimen sequenced in a study of blood T cell repertoires in COVID-19. Libraries were prepared by immunoSEQ multiplex PCR; TCRdb keeps only in-frame clonotypes and omits some of them. The sample lists around 97,000 clones; just under 85% were seen once. The material sequenced was peripheral blood. These receptors were taken from a man aged 65-85 years with acute or convalescent COVID-19.

V usage is TRBV2 and J usage is TRBJ1-6, with a weak D call TRBD1 (5 bases). Germline V lookup: CDR1 SNHLY, CDR2 FYNNEI. The CDR3 contains 15 residues. Trimming pared 5 bases from V and 7 bases from J, leaving 15 bases between. The chain's CDR3 is CASSYDGQGNSPLHF. The CDR3 DNA sequence: TGTGCCAGCAGTTACGACGGACAAGGGAATTCACCCCTCCACTTT.

The V call is TRBV7-9, the J call TRBJ2-3; D perhaps matches TRBD2 (6 bases). The V gene lost 2 bases and the J gene lost 6 bases, with 27 bases spanning the gap. The germline CDR1 and CDR2 sequences are SEHNR and FQNEAQ (reference sequence). This CDR3 has 19 residues. CDR3 nucleotide sequence: TGTGCCAGCAGCTTAAGCGTGTGGGGGGATCTACGTGGGGCGGATACGCAGTATTTT. Amino acids: CASSLSVWGDLRGADTQYF.

This chain's CDR3 is CAIQTGSEAFF. In DNA form, the CDR3 reads TGTGCCATTCAGACAGGATCTGAAGCTTTCTTT. The J gene is TRBJ1-1, the V gene TRBV6-5, with a weak D call TRBD1 (6 bases). Germline loops: CDR1 MNHEY, CDR2 SVGAGI. V lost 10 bases to trimming and J lost 6 bases, with 12 bases between them. The CDR3 consists of 11 residues.

CDR3 coding DNA: TGTGCCAGCTCACCACCGCAGACAGGAATACAAAACATTCAGTACTTC. Translation: CASSPPQTGIQNIQYF. The chain has TRBV18 and TRBJ2-4; D perhaps matches TRBD1 (6 bases). Germline CDR1 KGHSH, CDR2 LQKENI. Trimming took off 0 bases at V and 5 bases at J, with 14 bases between the two ends. The CDR3 sequence is 16 residues long. The entire variable domain, with the rest obtained from reference TRBV18 and TRBJ2-4, is as follows: NAGVMQNPRHLVRRRGQEARLRCSPMKGHSHVYWYRQLPEEGLKFMVYLQKENIIDESGMPKERFSAEFPKEGPSILRIQQVVRGDSAAYFCASSPPQTGIQNIQYFGAGTRLSVL.

This chain joins TRBV24-1 and TRBJ1-5; D is unresolved. The CDR3 totals 12 residues. V was clipped by 5 bases and J by 4 bases, with 5 bases between them. Germline loops: CDR1 KGHDR, CDR2 SFDVKD. CDR3 residues: CATSGPNQPQHF. In DNA form, the CDR3 reads TGTGCCACCAGTGGTCCAAATCAGCCCCAGCATTTT.

V gene TRBV7-2 combines with J gene TRBJ2-7; 11 bases agree with TRBD1. The V gene's germline CDR1 is SGHTA and CDR2 FQGNSA. This CDR3 comprises 13 residues. Germline trimming cut 5 bases from V and 7 bases from J; bases unmatched to any gene: 4. The CDR3: CASSPDRGREQYF. The CDR3 DNA sequence: TGTGCCAGCAGCCCGGACAGGGGGCGAGAGCAGTACTTC.

The CDR3 DNA is TGTGCCACCGCTCAGGGTGTGTCTGGAAACACCATATATTTT. Its translation: CATAQGVSGNTIYF. The chain carries TRBV15 and TRBJ1-3; TRBD1 is a possible D gene (5 bases). This CDR3 is built from 14 residues. Per the germline V gene, CDR1 is LNHNV and CDR2 is YYDKDF (reference sequence). V lost 8 bases and J lost 1, with 12 bases in between.

The chain recombines TRBV6-1 with TRBJ2-1; maybe TRBD1 (6 bases). Germline V gives CDR1 MNHNS, CDR2 SASEGT. Trimming left V 0 bases short and J 4 bases short, with 13 bases between. The CDR3 extends over 16 amino acids. The CDR3 nucleotides read TGTGCCAGCAGTGAAGCATCCGGGACACTATACAATGAGCAGTTCTTC. This translates into CASSEASGTLYNEQFF.

The chain links TRBV10-3 to TRBJ1-1; TRBD1 matches at 7 bases. J lost 0 bases, V lost 6 bases, and 4 bases had no gene match. The CDR3 runs to 14 residues. Germline V lookup: CDR1 ENHRY, CDR2 SYGVKD. The CDR3 sequence: CAISTGVMNTEAFF. Here the CDR3 DNA reads TGTGCCATCAGCACAGGGGTCATGAACACTGAAGCTTTCTTT.

The chain recombines TRBV5-1 with TRBJ1-2, with D perhaps TRBD1 (6 bases). Germline CDR1 SGHRS, CDR2 YFSETQ. V was cut by 4 bases and J by 4 bases, with 14 bases left in between. The CDR3 has 14 amino acids. CDR3 sequence: CASSQYGQIYGYTF. DNA of the CDR3: TGCGCCAGCAGCCAATACGGACAGATCTATGGCTACACCTTC.

The sample holds a few counts of this clone. The chain uses TRBV28 and TRBJ1-5; D ambiguous. The CDR3 contains 14 residues. Germline values: CDR1 MDHEN, CDR2 SYDVKM. The germline V and J ends were trimmed by 4 bases and 4 bases, with 11 bases remaining between them. The CDR3 region has the DNA TGTGCCAGCAGTTCACAGAGAAATAATCAGCCCCAGCATTTT. Translation gives CASSSQRNNQPQHF.

The V gene is TRBV19, the J gene TRBJ1-2; 8 nucleotides agree with TRBD1. Unmatched junction bases numbered 9, after V lost 5 bases and J lost 4 bases. The CDR3 is 15 amino acids. Germline V lookup: CDR1 LNHDA, CDR2 SQIVND (reference sequence). The DNA for the CDR3 is TGTGCCAGTAGTCTTTTATCCGGGACAGGCTATGGCTACACCTTC. This gives the protein CASSLLSGTGYGYTF.

The chain has TRBV9 and TRBJ2-3; perhaps TRBD2 as D (5 bases). The germline V and J ends were trimmed by 1 base and 6 bases, with 12 bases remaining between them. The CDR3 consists of 14 residues. Germline assignment: CDR1 SGDLS and CDR2 YYNGEE. CDR3 in DNA: TGTGCCAGCAGCGTATACCCCACGGGGGATACGCAGTATTTT. It specifies CASSVYPTGDTQYF.

The chain has TRBV6-1 and TRBJ2-1; the match to TRBD2 covers 16 bases. Germline-derived CDR1 and CDR2 are MNHNS and SASEGT. The V and J ends lost 4 bases and 6 bases, in that order; junction bases with no gene match: 15. The CDR3 loop spans 20 amino acids. CDR3 DNA sequence: TGTGCCAGCAGTGTATACAGGGGACTAGCGGGAGGGCCTGTGGGCAATGAGCAGTTCTTC. Its translation: CASSVYRGLAGGPVGNEQFF.

The chain links TRBV6-5 to TRBJ1-2; D call uncertain. Germline CDR1 reads MNHEY; CDR2 reads SVGAGI. V gave up 4 bases and J gave up 7 bases, with 13 bases separating them. This CDR3 has 13 amino acids. The CDR3, as DNA: TGTGCCAGCAGTTCCCAGGAATTGAGTGGCTACACCTTC. It yields the protein CASSSQELSGYTF.

The rearrangement links TRBV7-9 to TRBJ1-5; D remains ambiguous. Trimming cost V 1 base and J 4 bases, with 11 bases left between them. The CDR3 covers 15 residues. Germline CDR1 reads SEHNR; CDR2 reads FQNEAQ (reference sequence). The CDR3 DNA reads TGTGCCAGCAGCTTAGGAGAGGTAGATAATCAGCCCCAGCATTTT. Residues: CASSLGEVDNQPQHF. Full variable domain (missing parts from reference TRBV7-9 and TRBJ1-5): DTGVSQNPRHKITKRGQNVTFRCDPISEHNRLYWYRQTLGQGPEFLTYFQNEAQLEKSRLLSDRFSAERPKGSFSTLEIQRTEQGDSAMYLCASSLGEVDNQPQHFGDGTRLSIL.

CDR3 bases: TGTGCCAGCAGTCTTTATGGCTACACCTTC. Its translation is CASSLYGYTF. The rearrangement uses TRBV6-5 and TRBJ1-2, with D unclear. Trimming left V 5 bases short and J 5 bases short, with 3 bases between. This CDR3 spans 10 amino acids. Looked up from germline, CDR1 is MNHEY and CDR2 is SVGAGI.

The chain combines TRBV7-2 with TRBJ1-5, with D perhaps matching TRBD1 (5 bases). The CDR3 loop spans 13 amino acids. CDR1 is SGHTA, CDR2 FQGNSA, per germline. Trimming cost V 5 bases and J 5 bases, with 10 bases left between them. Here the CDR3 DNA reads TGTGCCAGCAGCAACGGACAAGATCAGCCCCAGCATTTT. Translating gives CASSNGQDQPQHF.

In nucleotides, the CDR3 is TGTGCCAGCAGCGTCCTAGCGGAGGCCTACGAGCAGTACTTC. It yields the protein CASSVLAEAYEQYF. V is TRBV9 and J is TRBJ2-7; 7 bases fit TRBD2. The CDR3 runs to 14 residues. J lost 2 bases, V lost 2 bases, and 4 bases had no gene match. CDR1 and CDR2 from the germline V gene are SGDLS and YYNGEE.

The gene calls are TRBV6-1 and TRBJ2-1; possibly TRBD2 for D (7 bases). Trimming stripped 3 bases from V and 6 bases from J, with 18 bases between. The germline CDR1 and CDR2 sequences are MNHNS and SASEGT. CDR3 length: 16 residues. The CDR3 coding sequence is TGTGCCAGCAGTGACCCACTTGGGAGGGGGGGCAATGAGCAGTTCTTC. This encodes CASSDPLGRGGNEQFF.

The V and J genes are TRBV25-1 and TRBJ2-7; D perhaps matches TRBD1 (6 bases). The CDR3 is made up of 15 amino acids. Trimming left V 1 base short and J 4 bases short, with 14 bases between. The germline CDR1 and CDR2 sequences are MGHDK and SYGVNS. The DNA for the CDR3 is TGTGCCAGCAGTGAATCCGGGACATCGGGTTACGAGCAGTACTTC. This codes for CASSESGTSGYEQYF.

This clone was counted once. The rearrangement joins TRBV18 to TRBJ2-1; tentatively, D is TRBD2 (6 bases). The CDR3 sequence is 15 residues long. V was clipped by 3 bases and J by 1 base, with 10 bases between them. CDR1 and CDR2 from the germline V gene are KGHSH and LQKENI. The CDR3 loop is CASSPQGGSYNEQFF. CDR3 sequence (DNA): TGTGCCAGCTCACCTCAGGGAGGTTCCTACAATGAGCAGTTCTTC.

This clone was detected a few times. The genes are TRBV6-6 and TRBJ2-7; 7 bases match TRBD2. The CDR3 runs 15 residues. Germline values: CDR1 MNHNY, CDR2 SVGAGI (reference sequence). The V and J ends lost 0 bases and 3 bases, in that order; junction bases with no gene match: 5. The CDR3 DNA is TGTGCCAGCAGTTACTCGGGGGGGGGTCTCTACGAGCAGTACTTC. Encoded protein: CASSYSGGGLYEQYF.

V gene TRBV19 combines with J gene TRBJ1-6; possible D gene TRBD1, 5 bases. The germline V and J ends were trimmed by 9 bases and 6 bases, with 15 bases remaining between them. This CDR3 region has 14 residues. Germline CDR1 LNHDA, CDR2 SQIVND (reference sequence). CDR3 region: CASGLQGLNSPLHF. The CDR3 DNA reads TGTGCCAGCGGCCTCCAGGGACTTAATTCACCCCTCCACTTT.

The rearrangement links TRBV28 to TRBJ1-2; D ambiguous. The CDR3 sequence is 14 residues long. The V gene lost 6 bases and the J gene lost 4 bases, with 15 bases spanning the gap. Germline values: CDR1 MDHEN, CDR2 SYDVKM. This chain's CDR3 is CASSTRHAGYGYTF. The CDR3 region has the DNA TGTGCCAGCAGCACCAGGCATGCCGGCTATGGCTACACCTTC.